What follows is one T cell receptor beta chain and its context. The antigen remains undetermined. Using immunoSEQ multiplex PCR, the repertoire was profiled, and TCRdb retains in-frame clones only, with some absent. The table has about 50,000 clones, 70% to 80% seen once. This entry belongs to a study of OX40 agonist ivuxolimab in advanced cancers. Study information: Treatment received earlier with anti-PD-1, anti-PD-L1 or anti-CTLA-4 agents was allowed, and over 30% had some. Points from the study as a whole: In a subset of nonresponders, normalized T-cell clonal expansion was also low. Dosing at 0.1 to 3.0 mg/kg was accompanied by clonal expansion of CD4+ and CD8+ blood T cells by week 6.

Trimming shortened V by 2 bases and J by 6 bases, and 12 bases separated the two germline ends. Germline V gives CDR1 SGHKS, CDR2 YYEKEE (reference sequence). The CDR3 consists of 14 residues. This clonotype originated in an adult with an advanced solid tumor such as melanoma, head and neck, liver or kidney cancer. The chain carries TRBV5-5 and TRBJ1-5; D possibly corresponds to TRBD1 (5 bases). The sequencing here drew on CD4+ or CD8+ T cells sorted from blood, taken in a trial of the OX40 agonist ivuxolimab. Here the CDR3 DNA reads TGTGCCAGCAGCTTCCGGGACTTCAGTCAGCCCCAGCATTTT. Translating gives CASSFRDFSQPQHF.